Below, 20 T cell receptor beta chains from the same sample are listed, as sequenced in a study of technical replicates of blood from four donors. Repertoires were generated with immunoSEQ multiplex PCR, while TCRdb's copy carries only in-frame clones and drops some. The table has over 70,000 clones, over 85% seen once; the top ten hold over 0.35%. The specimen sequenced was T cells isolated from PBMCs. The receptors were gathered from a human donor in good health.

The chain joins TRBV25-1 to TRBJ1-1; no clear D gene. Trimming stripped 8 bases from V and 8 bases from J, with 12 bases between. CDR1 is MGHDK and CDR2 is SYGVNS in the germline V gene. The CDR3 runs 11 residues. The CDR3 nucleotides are TGTGCCAGCGGTGGACTCAAGGAAGCTTTCTTT. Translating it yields CASGGLKEAFF.

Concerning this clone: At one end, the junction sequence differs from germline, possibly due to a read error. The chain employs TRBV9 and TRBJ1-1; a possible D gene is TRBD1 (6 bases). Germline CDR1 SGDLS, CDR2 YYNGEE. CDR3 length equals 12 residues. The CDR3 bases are TGTGCCGGCAGCTCCGGGACACATGAAGCTTTCTTT. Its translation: CAGSSGTHEAFF.

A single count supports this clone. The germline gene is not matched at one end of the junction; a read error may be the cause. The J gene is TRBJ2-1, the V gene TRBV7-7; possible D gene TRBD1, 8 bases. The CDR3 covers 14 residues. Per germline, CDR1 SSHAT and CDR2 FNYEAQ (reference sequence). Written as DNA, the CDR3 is TGTGCTAGCAGCAGAAAACAGGGGGAGGGTGAGCAGTTCTTC. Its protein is CASSRKQGEGEQFF.

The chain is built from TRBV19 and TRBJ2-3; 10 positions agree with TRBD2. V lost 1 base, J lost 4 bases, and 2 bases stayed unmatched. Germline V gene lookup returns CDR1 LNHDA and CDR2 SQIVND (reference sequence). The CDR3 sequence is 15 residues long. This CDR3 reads CASSIVLAGADTQYF. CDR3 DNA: TGTGCCAGTAGTATAGTCCTAGCGGGAGCAGATACGCAGTATTTT.

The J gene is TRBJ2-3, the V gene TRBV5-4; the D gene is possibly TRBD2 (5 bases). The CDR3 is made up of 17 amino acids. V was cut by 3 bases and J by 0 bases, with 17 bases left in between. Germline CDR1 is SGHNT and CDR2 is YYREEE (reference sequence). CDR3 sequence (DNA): TGTGCCAGCAGCTGGGGATGGAGCGGCACCAGCACAGATACGCAGTATTTT. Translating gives CASSWGWSGTSTDTQYF.

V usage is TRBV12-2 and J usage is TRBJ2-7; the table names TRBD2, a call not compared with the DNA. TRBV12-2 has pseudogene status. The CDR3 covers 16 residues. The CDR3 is CASRLPWTTNSYEQYF. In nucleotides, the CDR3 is TGTGCAAGTCGCTTACCCTGGACTACGAACTCCTACGAGCAGTACTTC.

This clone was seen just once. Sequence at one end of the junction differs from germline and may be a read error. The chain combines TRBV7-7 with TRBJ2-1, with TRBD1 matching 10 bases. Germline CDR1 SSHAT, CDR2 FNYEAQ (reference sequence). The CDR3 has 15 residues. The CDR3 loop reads CASSLRDRGINEQFF. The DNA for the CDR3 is TGTGCTAGCAGCTTACGGGACAGGGGAATCAATGAGCAGTTCTTC.

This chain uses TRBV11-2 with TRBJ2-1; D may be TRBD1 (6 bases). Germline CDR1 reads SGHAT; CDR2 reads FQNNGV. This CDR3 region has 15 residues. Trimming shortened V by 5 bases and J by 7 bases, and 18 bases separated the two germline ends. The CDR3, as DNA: TGTGCCAGCAGCATGGACAGACCCTGGATTAATGAGCAGTTCTTC. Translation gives CASSMDRPWINEQFF.

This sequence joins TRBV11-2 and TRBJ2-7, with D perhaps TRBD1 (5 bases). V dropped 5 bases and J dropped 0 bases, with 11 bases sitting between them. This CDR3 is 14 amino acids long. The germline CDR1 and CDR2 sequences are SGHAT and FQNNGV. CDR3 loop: CASSRDSNSYEQYF. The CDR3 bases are TGTGCCAGCAGCAGAGACAGCAACTCCTACGAGCAGTACTTC.

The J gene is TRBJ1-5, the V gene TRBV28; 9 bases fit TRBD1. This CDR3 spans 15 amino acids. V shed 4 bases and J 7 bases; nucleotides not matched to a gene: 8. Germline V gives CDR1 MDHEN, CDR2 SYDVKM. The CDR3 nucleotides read TGTGCCAGCAGTTCCGGGACAGGGATTAGGCAGCCCCAGCATTTT. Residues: CASSSGTGIRQPQHF.

The CDR3 sequence is CASSTGTVDEQFF. CDR3 DNA: TGTGCCAGTAGTACCGGGACTGTGGATGAGCAGTTCTTC. The V gene is TRBV19, the J gene TRBJ2-1, with D possibly matching TRBD2 (6 bases). Trimming left V 4 bases short and J 8 bases short, with 12 bases between. Per the germline V gene, CDR1 is LNHDA and CDR2 is SQIVND (reference sequence). The CDR3 is made up of 13 amino acids.

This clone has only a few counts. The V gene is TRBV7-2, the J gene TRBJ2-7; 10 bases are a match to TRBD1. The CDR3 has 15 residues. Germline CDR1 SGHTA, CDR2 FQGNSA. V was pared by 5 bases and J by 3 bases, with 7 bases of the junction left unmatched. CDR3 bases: TGTGCCAGCAGCAGGGACAGGGGAGTTATCTACGAGCAGTACTTC. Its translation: CASSRDRGVIYEQYF.

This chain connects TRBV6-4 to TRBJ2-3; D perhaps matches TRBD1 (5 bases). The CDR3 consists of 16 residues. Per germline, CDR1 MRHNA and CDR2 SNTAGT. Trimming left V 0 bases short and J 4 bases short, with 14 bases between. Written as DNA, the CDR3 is TGTGCCAGCAGTGACTCGATCAGGGTCGGCGCAGATACGCAGTATTTT. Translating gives CASSDSIRVGADTQYF.

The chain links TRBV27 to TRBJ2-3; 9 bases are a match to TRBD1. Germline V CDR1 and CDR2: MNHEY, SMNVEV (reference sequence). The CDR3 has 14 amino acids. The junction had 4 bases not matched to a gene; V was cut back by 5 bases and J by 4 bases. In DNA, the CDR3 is TGTGCCAGCAGTCAGGGACAGGGTGCAGATACGCAGTATTTT. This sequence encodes CASSQGQGADTQYF.

The CDR3 reads CASSEWTGGQETQYF. CDR3 nucleotides: TGTGCCAGCAGTGAATGGACAGGGGGACAAGAGACCCAGTACTTC. The chain recombines TRBV27 with TRBJ2-5; 10 positions agree with TRBD1. CDR1 is MNHEY and CDR2 is SMNVEV in the germline V gene (reference sequence). The CDR3 runs to 15 residues. Trimming removed 5 bases from V and 2 bases from J; junction bases left unmatched: 5.

The CDR3: CASSRRSTLELAYEQYF. CDR3 coding DNA: TGTGCCAGCAGTCGGCGAAGTACGCTAGAACTAGCCTACGAGCAGTACTTC. The genes are TRBV2 and TRBJ2-7, with a weak D call TRBD2 (5 bases). CDR3 length equals 17 residues. V gave up 5 bases and J gave up 2 bases, with 22 bases separating them. Germline CDR1 and CDR2: SNHLY and FYNNEI.

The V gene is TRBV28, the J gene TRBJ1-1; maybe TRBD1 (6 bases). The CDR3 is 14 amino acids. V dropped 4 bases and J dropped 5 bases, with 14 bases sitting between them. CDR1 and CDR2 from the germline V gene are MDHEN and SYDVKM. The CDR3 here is CASSYSGEGTEAFF. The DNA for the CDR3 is TGTGCCAGCAGTTACTCAGGGGAAGGAACTGAAGCTTTCTTT.

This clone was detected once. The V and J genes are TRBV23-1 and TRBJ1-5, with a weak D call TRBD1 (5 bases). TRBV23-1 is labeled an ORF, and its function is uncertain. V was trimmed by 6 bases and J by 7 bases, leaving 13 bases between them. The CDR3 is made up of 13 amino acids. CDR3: CASRPIWGQPQHF. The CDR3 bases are TGCGCCAGCAGGCCAATCTGGGGCCAGCCCCAGCATTTT.

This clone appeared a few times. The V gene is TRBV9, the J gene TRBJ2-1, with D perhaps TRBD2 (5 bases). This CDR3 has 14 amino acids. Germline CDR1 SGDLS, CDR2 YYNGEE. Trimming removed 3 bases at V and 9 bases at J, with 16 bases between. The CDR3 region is CASSEGGLASEQFF. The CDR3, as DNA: TGTGCCAGCAGCGAAGGCGGGCTAGCATCTGAGCAGTTCTTC. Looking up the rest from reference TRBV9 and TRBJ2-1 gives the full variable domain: DSGVTQTPKHLITATGQRVTLRCSPRSGDLSVYWYQQSLDQGLQFLIQYYNGEERAKGNILERFSAQQFPDLHSELNLSSLELGDSALYFCASSEGGLASEQFFGPGTRLTVL.

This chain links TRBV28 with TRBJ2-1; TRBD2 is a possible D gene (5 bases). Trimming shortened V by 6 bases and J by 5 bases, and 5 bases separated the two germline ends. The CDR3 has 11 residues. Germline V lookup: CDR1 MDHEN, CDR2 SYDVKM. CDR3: CASRGDNEQFF. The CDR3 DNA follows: TGTGCCAGCAGGGGAGACAATGAGCAGTTCTTC. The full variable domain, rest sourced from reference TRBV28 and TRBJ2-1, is DVKVTQSSRYLVKRTGEKVFLECVQDMDHENMFWYRQDPGLGLRLIYFSYDVKMKEKGDIPEGYSVSREKKERFSLILESASTNQTSMYLCASRGDNEQFFGPGTRLTVL.